Following are 9 T cell receptor beta chains from one sample sequenced in a study of blood T cell repertoires in COVID-19. Measured with immunoSEQ multiplex PCR; TCRdb has only the in-frame clones, and not every one. The sample consists of approximately 300,000 clones, roughly 88% of them appearing once. Sequencing used peripheral blood. The receptors derive from a human donor with COVID-19, enrolled during active disease. The donor label of this sample is uncertain.

The V gene is TRBV28, the J gene TRBJ2-7, with D maybe TRBD2 (6 bases). Germline V gene lookup returns CDR1 MDHEN and CDR2 SYDVKM. V lost 2 bases to trimming and J lost 3 bases, with 11 bases between them. The CDR3 spans 14 residues. The CDR3 spells CASSLTGLDYEQYF. Here the CDR3 DNA reads TGTGCCAGCAGTTTAACGGGACTGGACTACGAGCAGTACTTC.

The V and J genes are TRBV7-6 and TRBJ1-1, with 8 bases aligning to TRBD1. V gave up 3 bases and J gave up 2 bases; unmatched junction bases: 2. CDR1 and CDR2 from the germline V gene are SGHVS and FNYEAQ. This CDR3 has 14 residues. The CDR3, as DNA: TGTGCCAGCAGCTTGACAGGGGAAAACACTGAAGCTTTCTTT. This sequence encodes CASSLTGENTEAFF.

The chain joins TRBV30 to TRBJ2-7, with 11 bases identical to TRBD1. Trimming took 5 bases from V and 4 from J; bases not matched to a gene: 4. CDR1 GTSNPN and CDR2 SVGIG come from the germline V gene (reference sequence). CDR3 size: 13 residues. CDR3 protein: CAWGQGATYEQYF. The CDR3 bases are TGTGCCTGGGGACAGGGGGCTACGTACGAGCAGTACTTC.

The chain has TRBV18 and TRBJ2-7, with 12 bases that match TRBD1. V trimming: 5 bases; J trimming: 2 bases; junction bases outside the gene matches: 10. CDR1 is KGHSH, CDR2 LQKENI, per germline. The CDR3 consists of 17 residues. In nucleotides, the CDR3 is TGTGCCAGCTCATTCGCCGGGACAGGGGGCTCCACCTACGAGCAGTACTTC. It is translated as CASSFAGTGGSTYEQYF.

The rearrangement joins TRBV5-1 to TRBJ2-7; 8 nucleotides agree with TRBD2. This CDR3 has 17 amino acids. The germline gives CDR1 SGHRS, CDR2 YFSETQ. The junction had 18 bases not matched to a gene; V was cut back by 4 bases and J by 6 bases. The CDR3 sequence is CASSHTTAGGGLGEQYF. Here the CDR3 DNA reads TGCGCCAGCAGCCACACCACCGCGGGCGGGGGGCTCGGCGAGCAGTACTTC.

The chain has TRBV28 and TRBJ1-2; 8 nucleotides agree with TRBD1. Germline CDR1 and CDR2: MDHEN and SYDVKM. The V and J ends lost 5 bases and 0 bases, in that order; junction bases with no gene match: 8. This CDR3 spans 16 amino acids. Here the CDR3 reads CASSLGTGVPNYGYTF. In nucleotides, the CDR3 is TGTGCCAGCAGTCTCGGGACAGGCGTACCTAACTATGGCTACACCTTC.

The rearrangement joins TRBV7-9 to TRBJ1-5; weak D call: TRBD1 (5 bases). Germline CDR1 is SEHNR and CDR2 is FQNEAQ (reference sequence). There are 14 residues in the CDR3. V was clipped by 6 bases and J by 1 base, with 10 bases between them. As DNA, the CDR3 is TGTGCCAGCAGTCTGGACACCAGCAATCAGCCCCAGCATTTT. It is translated as CASSLDTSNQPQHF.

This clone was counted a few times. The chain has TRBV5-1 and TRBJ1-1, with TRBD1 as a possible D gene (6 bases). This CDR3 is built from 15 residues. Germline V gene sequence: CDR1 SGHRS, CDR2 YFSETQ. V lost 4 bases and J lost 6, with 19 bases in between. As DNA, the CDR3 is TGCGCCAGCAGCCCGGGACACGGGGGGGATCCTGAAGCTTTCTTT. This translates into CASSPGHGGDPEAFF.

A few counts support this clone. The J gene is TRBJ2-7, the V gene TRBV7-2; 11 bases match TRBD2. V gave up 3 bases and J gave up 7 bases; unmatched junction bases: 5. The CDR3 has 14 residues. Germline CDR1 reads SGHTA; CDR2 reads FQGNSA. The DNA of the CDR3 is TGTGCCAGCAGCTTCGCACTAGCGGGAGATGAGCAGTACTTC. The encoded protein is CASSFALAGDEQYF.